This T cell receptor beta chain came from a study of CD8+CD57+ T cells in acquired aplastic anemia. Genomic DNA served as template for TCR beta VDJ and CDR3 profiling. TCRdb passed the reads through MiXCR, listing each CDR3 protein once. The repertoire holds 50,000 or so distinct CDR3 sequences, with around 57% as singletons. Flow cytometry had shown expanded CD8+CD57+ cells in the patients chosen for sequencing. V shed 6 bases and J 2 bases; nucleotides not matched to a gene: 6. The germline V gene has CDR1 MNHEY and CDR2 SVGEGT. This CDR3 has 14 residues. This TCR was sampled from a human donor with aplastic anemia. The sample was sorted CD4+, CD8+, or CD8+CD57+ T cells (not recorded which) from PBMCs. The chain links TRBV6-2 or TRBV6-3 to TRBJ1-2; TRBD1 aligns across 7 bases. The CDR3 nucleotides are TGTGCCAGCAGACCAGGACAGGCAAACTATGGCTACACCTTC. Amino acid sequence: CASRPGQANYGYTF.